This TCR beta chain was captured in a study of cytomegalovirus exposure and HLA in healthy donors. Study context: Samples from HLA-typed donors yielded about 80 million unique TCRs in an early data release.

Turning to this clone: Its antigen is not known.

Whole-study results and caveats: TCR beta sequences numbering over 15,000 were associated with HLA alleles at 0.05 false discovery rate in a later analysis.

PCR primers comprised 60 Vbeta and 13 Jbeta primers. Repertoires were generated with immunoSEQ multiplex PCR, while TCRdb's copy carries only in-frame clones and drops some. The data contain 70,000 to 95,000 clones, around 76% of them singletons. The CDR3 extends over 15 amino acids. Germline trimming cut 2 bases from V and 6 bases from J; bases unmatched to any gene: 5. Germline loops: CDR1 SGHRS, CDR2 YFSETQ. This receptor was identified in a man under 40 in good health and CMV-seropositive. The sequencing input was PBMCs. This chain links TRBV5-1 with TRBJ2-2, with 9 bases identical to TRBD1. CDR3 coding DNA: TGCGCCAGCAGCTTAAGGACAGGGGTTTCCGGGGAGCTGTTTTTT. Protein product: CASSLRTGVSGELFF.